This TCR beta chain was retrieved from a study of beta chain features in type 1 diabetes. Study-wide context: The examined sorted cells totaled fewer than 140 million across samples.

The investigators reverse transcribed all of the isolated RNA, so they sequenced expressed TCRB transcripts. The table came from immunoSEQ multiplex PCR; TCRdb's copy has only in-frame clones and leaves some out. The top ten hold around 0.45% of the sample, which has about 340,000 clones, less than 9.5% seen once. This CDR3 comprises 16 residues. Germline assignment: CDR1 SGHKS and CDR2 YYEKEE (reference sequence). J gave up 5 bases and V 4 bases, and 7 bases lay outside the gene matches. A sort by CD45RO/CCR7/CD25/CD127/CD95/CD27 yielded CD4+ naive, central memory, regulatory and stem cell-like memory cells. This clone was seen a few times. No antigen is known for it. Findings and limits, study-wide: Moderate but significant shortening of TCRB CDR3s was recorded in all four CD4+ subsets from Type 1 diabetes patients.

What was sequenced was central memory CD4+ T cells from blood. The chain employs TRBV5-5 and TRBJ2-5; TRBD2 aligns across 14 bases. The receptor's source is a young woman in good health. In nucleotides, the CDR3 is TGTGCCAGCAGCCCGGGACTAGCGGGAGCTCAGGAGACCCAGTACTTC. Its protein is CASSPGLAGAQETQYF. The entire variable domain, with the rest obtained from reference TRBV5-5 and TRBJ2-5, is as follows: DAGVTQSPTHLIKTRGQQVTLRCSPISGHKSVSWYQQVLGQGPQFIFQYYEKEERGRGNFPDRFSARQFPNYSSELNVNALLLGDSALYLCASSPGLAGAQETQYFGPGTRLLVL.